The 20 T cell receptor beta chains listed next were all sequenced from one sample in a study of shared clonotypes between healthy human individuals. This table comes from immunoSEQ multiplex PCR, and its TCRdb copy is limited to in-frame clones, with some not included. The sample carries 400,000 to 600,000 clones, roughly 95% recorded once. The sample comprised naive CD4+ T cells sorted from blood. Subset denoted: CD45RA+ positively selected. The receptor set was obtained from a woman aged 25 to 39 in good health.

V usage is TRBV2 and J usage is TRBJ2-1; D possibly corresponds to TRBD1 (6 bases). CDR1 SNHLY and CDR2 FYNNEI come from the germline V gene. The CDR3 extends over 13 amino acids. V lost 9 bases, J lost 9 bases, and 18 bases lay in between. The chain's CDR3 is CAREGGLQSEQFF. The CDR3 DNA follows: TGTGCCAGAGAAGGGGGATTACAAAGTGAGCAGTTCTTC.

V and J are TRBV28 and TRBJ2-2, with D possibly being TRBD2 (5 bases). There are 13 residues in the CDR3. Germline loops: CDR1 MDHEN, CDR2 SYDVKM. With 3 bases removed from V and 5 bases from J, the gap between germline ends came to 7 bases. The CDR3 DNA reads TGTGCCAGCAGTTTTTCGGGAACCGGGGAGCTGTTTTTT. Its protein is CASSFSGTGELFF.

The chain uses TRBV5-1 and TRBJ1-1, with 7 bases lining up with TRBD1. V shed 3 bases, J shed 7 bases, and the junction held 6 bases outside the gene matches. Germline V gives CDR1 SGHRS, CDR2 YFSETQ. There are 13 residues in the CDR3. CDR3 in DNA: TGCGCCAGCAGCTGGGATCCAGGGGGTGAAGCTTTCTTT. Translated: CASSWDPGGEAFF.

V usage is TRBV27 and J usage is TRBJ2-1; TRBD2 matches at 11 bases. CDR1 and CDR2 from the germline V gene are MNHEY and SMNVEV (reference sequence). The V gene end was trimmed by 3 bases and the J gene end by 12 bases; junction bases not matched to a gene: 10. The CDR3 has 15 residues. The CDR3 here is CASSFGLAGGRVQFF. DNA for the CDR3: TGTGCCAGCAGTTTTGGCCTAGCGGGAGGTCGAGTGCAGTTCTTC.

The genes are TRBV5-1 and TRBJ1-1, with TRBD1 matching 7 bases. CDR3 size: 14 residues. Germline-derived CDR1 and CDR2 are SGHRS and YFSETQ. Trimming removed 5 bases from V and 5 bases from J; junction bases left unmatched: 9. For the CDR3, the DNA is TGCGCCAGCAGTTTAGACAGGGAGGGTACTGAAGCTTTCTTT. Protein sequence: CASSLDREGTEAFF.

This sequence joins TRBV5-1 and TRBJ2-7; possible D gene TRBD1, 7 bases. Germline V CDR1 and CDR2: SGHRS, YFSETQ. The CDR3 is 16 amino acids. Between the trimmed V and J ends, which lost 4 bases and 2 bases, there was a span of 19 bases. CDR3 sequence (DNA): TGCGCCAGCAGCCTGGCGCGGGGACAGATCACCTACGAGCAGTACTTC. Translated, it gives CASSLARGQITYEQYF.

The chain links TRBV5-1 to TRBJ2-1; D ambiguous. The length of the CDR3 is 11 residues. Trimming left V 7 bases short and J 12 bases short, with 14 bases between. CDR1 SGHRS and CDR2 YFSETQ come from the germline V gene. DNA for the CDR3: TGCGCCAGCCGCGAAGAAGGGCGGCAGTTCTTC. Its translation is CASREEGRQFF. The whole variable domain, filled in from reference TRBV5-1 and TRBJ2-1, reads KAGVTQTPRYLIKTRGQQVTLSCSPISGHRSVSWYQQTPGQGLQFLFEYFSETQRNKGNFPGRFSGRQFSNSRSEMNVSTLELGDSALYLCASREEGRQFFGPGTRLTVL.

The chain uses TRBV5-1 and TRBJ1-5; tentatively, D is TRBD1 (6 bases). This CDR3 contains 15 residues. The V end was cut by 0 bases, the J end by 5 bases, with 12 bases between. CDR1 is SGHRS, CDR2 YFSETQ, per germline. The CDR3 DNA reads TGCGCCAGCAGCTTGGCGAACAGGGTAGATCAGCCCCAGCATTTT. It is translated as CASSLANRVDQPQHF.

V gene TRBV28 combines with J gene TRBJ1-6; no definite D call. The CDR3 runs 12 residues. The V gene lost 3 bases and the J gene lost 13 bases, with 10 bases spanning the gap. The V gene's germline CDR1 is MDHEN and CDR2 SYDVKM. The DNA of the CDR3 is TGTGCCAGCAGTTTGTCTCGGGTTCCCCTCCACTTT. It codes for CASSLSRVPLHF.

The V call is TRBV27, the J call TRBJ2-7, with 11 bases identical to TRBD1. Germline CDR1 is MNHEY and CDR2 is SMNVEV (reference sequence). This CDR3 region has 15 residues. The J segment lost 3 bases and the V segment lost 4 bases, leaving 5 bases of the junction unmatched. This chain's CDR3 is CASSWLGTGGYEQYF. The CDR3 region has the DNA TGTGCCAGCAGTTGGCTCGGGACAGGGGGCTACGAGCAGTACTTC.

The chain recombines TRBV5-6 with TRBJ2-1; D not resolved. Between the trimmed V and J ends, which lost 1 base and 7 bases, there was a span of 6 bases. Germline-derived CDR1 and CDR2 are SGHDT and YYEEEE. The CDR3 sequence is 12 residues long. This CDR3 reads CASSLHSNEQFF. The CDR3, as DNA: TGTGCCAGCAGCTTGCACTCGAATGAGCAGTTCTTC.

The chain recombines TRBV18 with TRBJ2-1, with unresolved D. The CDR3 is 14 amino acids. With 3 bases removed from V and 7 bases from J, the gap between germline ends came to 13 bases. Germline V CDR1 and CDR2: KGHSH, LQKENI. The CDR3 coding sequence is TGTGCCAGCTCACCTAGTCGCTCGGTTAATGAGCAGTTCTTC. Encoded protein: CASSPSRSVNEQFF.

The V gene is TRBV7-2, the J gene TRBJ2-7; D uncertain. The length of the CDR3 is 13 residues. V was pared by 1 base and J by 4 bases, with 8 bases between. The germline V gene encodes CDR1 SGHTA and CDR2 FQGNSA. Written as DNA, the CDR3 is TGTGCCAGCAGCTTAGACTTACGTTACGAGCAGTACTTC. Residues: CASSLDLRYEQYF.

The rearrangement uses TRBV5-6 and TRBJ1-2; 8 nucleotides agree with TRBD1. The V segment lost 4 bases and the J segment 8 bases; nucleotides outside the gene matches: 13. CDR3 size: 15 residues. Germline CDR1 and CDR2: SGHDT and YYEEEE. The CDR3 DNA sequence: TGTGCCAGCAGCCCAGGACAGGGACCCCTTCTGGGCTACACCTTC. Amino acid sequence: CASSPGQGPLLGYTF. The variable domain in full, completed from reference TRBV5-6 and TRBJ1-2, reads DAGVTQSPTHLIKTRGQQVTLRCSPKSGHDTVSWYQQALGQGPQFIFQYYEEEERQRGNFPDRFSGHQFPNYSSELNVNALLLGDSALYLCASSPGQGPLLGYTFGSGTRLTVV.

The CDR3 reads CASSPTGRAGGNTIYF. The DNA for the CDR3 is TGTGCCAGTAGTCCCACAGGGCGTGCAGGTGGAAACACCATATATTTT. The gene calls are TRBV19 and TRBJ1-3; a weak D match, TRBD1 (6 bases). The CDR3 runs to 16 residues. V lost 5 bases and J 3 bases, leaving 17 bases between the germline ends. The germline CDR1 and CDR2 sequences are LNHDA and SQIVND (reference sequence).

The chain joins TRBV14 to TRBJ2-2; 7 positions match TRBD2. With V trimmed by 4 bases and J by 3 bases, 8 bases remained unmatched. The V gene's germline CDR1 is SGHDN and CDR2 FVKESK. The CDR3 consists of 16 residues. CDR3 sequence: CASSPNAGVDTGELFF. The CDR3 DNA is TGTGCCAGCAGCCCGAACGCGGGAGTGGACACCGGGGAGCTGTTTTTT. Complete variable domain (other parts from reference TRBV14 and TRBJ2-2): EAGVTQFPSHSVIEKGQTVTLRCDPISGHDNLYWYRRVMGKEIKFLLHFVKESKQDESGMPNNRFLAERTGGTYSTLKVQPAELEDSGVYFCASSPNAGVDTGELFFGEGSRLTVL.

Only one count was recorded for this clone. The chain uses TRBV11-2 and TRBJ2-2, with TRBD2 matching 9 bases. Germline values: CDR1 SGHAT, CDR2 FQNNGV. The CDR3 totals 17 residues. V dropped 0 bases and J dropped 5; count of bases not matched to a gene: 7. As DNA, the CDR3 is TGTGCCAGCAGCTTAGAGGTAGCGGGAGTCTGGACCGGGGAGCTGTTTTTT. Its protein is CASSLEVAGVWTGELFF.

The chain is built from TRBV2 and TRBJ2-7; D may be TRBD2 (5 bases). The V end lost 3 bases, the J end lost 2 bases, and 11 bases lay between the germline ends. Germline assignment: CDR1 SNHLY and CDR2 FYNNEI. The CDR3 is made up of 14 amino acids. CDR3 residues: CASSDPSGTYEQYF. The CDR3 DNA reads as TGTGCCAGCAGTGACCCGTCGGGAACCTACGAGCAGTACTTC.

The V and J genes are TRBV7-2 and TRBJ2-3; maybe TRBD2 (5 bases). Germline CDR1 reads SGHTA; CDR2 reads FQGNSA. V was cut by 6 bases and J by 10 bases, with 17 bases left in between. CDR3 length: 13 amino acids. CDR3 nucleotides: TGTGCCAGCAGAGTCGTAGGTGAGGGCGCGCAGTATTTT. Translation: CASRVVGEGAQYF.

This clone was recorded a few times. V is TRBV18 and J is TRBJ1-1; 9 bases fit TRBD1. CDR1 is KGHSH, CDR2 LQKENI, per germline. Germline trimming cut 5 bases from V and 7 bases from J; bases unmatched to any gene: 2. This CDR3 contains 12 residues. This CDR3 reads CASSMDRGEAFF. CDR3 in DNA: TGTGCCAGCTCAATGGACAGGGGTGAAGCTTTCTTT.